The TCR beta chain described here comes from a study of human T cells and chemical hapten exposure. Study-level findings and limits: Expanded TCRs made up significantly more big CDR3 similarity clusters than controls did.

The CDR3 extends over 14 amino acids. Per the germline V gene, CDR1 is SQVTM and CDR2 is ANQGSEA. The ends lost 7 bases at V and 5 bases at J; junction bases unmatched: 11. MiXCR was run by TCRdb on the RACE reads, yielding one entry per CDR3 protein. The sample lists 280,000 or so distinct CDR3 sequences; 7.5% to 9% were seen once. Described time point: pre-sensitization, week 0. Treatment: therapeutic diphenylcyclopropenone sensitization with weekly scalp DPC. Turning to this clonotype: Antigen: not known.

The TCR comes from a man between 18 and 29 years old with alopecia areata. Some clones in this sample may be carry-over from other donors' samples. The chain combines TRBV29-1 with TRBJ2-5, with 9 bases that match TRBD1. Material: whole blood, obtained in connection with sensitization to the hapten diphenylcyclopropenone (DPC). The CDR3 DNA is TGCAGCGCCACCGGACAGGGGAGGCGGGAGACCCAGTACTTC. Protein sequence: CSATGQGRRETQYF.